This is a list of T cell receptor beta chains from one sample in a study of cytomegalovirus exposure and HLA in healthy donors. Libraries were prepared by immunoSEQ multiplex PCR; TCRdb keeps only in-frame clonotypes and omits some of them. The sample has roughly 120,000 clones; about 82% are singletons. Sample: PBMCs. These receptors originate from a man aged 18 to 30 in good health and CMV-seronegative. Both conserved end residues are part of each CDR3. Expanded clones are given a class, and other clones once, few, many or no size at all.

>-|TRBV19|TRBJ2-7
CASSITIMGQGDHEQYF
>-|TRBV12-5|TRBJ1-2
CASGEQQATGSFNYGYTF
>-|TRBV12-5|TRBJ1-2
CASGFPSSGQGALDGYTF
>-|TRBV5-1|TRBJ2-5
CASSELGNGGYQETQYF
>-|TRBV19|TRBJ2-7
CASRQGWGWDEQYF
>few|TRBV29-1|TRBJ2-7
CSVAQGSYEQYF
>-|TRBV6-1|TRBJ2-7
CASTVAYEQYF
>-|TRBV5-4|TRBJ1-4
CASSGRDKGDEKLFF
>-|TRBV7-2|TRBJ2-1
CASSPPGRETYNEQFF
>-|TRBV9|TRBJ2-1
CASSALGLAGAPRGIEQFF
>-|TRBV5-4|TRBJ2-5
CASSLEGLAGARETQYF
>-|TRBV2|TRBJ2-4
CASSDAGTLLAKNIQYF